This T cell receptor (beta chain) came from a study of response to subunit inactivated influenza vaccine. TCRdb fed the RT-PCR reads into MiXCR, producing one record per CDR3 protein. The profile shows hundreds of thousands of distinct CDR3 sequences, around a fifth of them singletons. This clonotype was observed a handful of times. This TCR was sampled from a man aged 45 to 75 who received an inactivated influenza vaccine. The sample was PBMCs from blood, taken 21 months after vaccination.

The CDR3 spells CSARVGLANEQFF. The CDR3 DNA reads as TGCAGTGCTAGAGTGGGACTAGCCAATGAGCAGTTCTTC. The V and J genes are TRBV20-1 and TRBJ2-1; 9 bases are shared with TRBD2. The J segment lost 6 bases and the V segment lost 1 base, leaving 1 base of the junction unmatched. In germline, CDR1 is DFQATT, CDR2 SNEGSKA (reference sequence). There are 13 residues in the CDR3.